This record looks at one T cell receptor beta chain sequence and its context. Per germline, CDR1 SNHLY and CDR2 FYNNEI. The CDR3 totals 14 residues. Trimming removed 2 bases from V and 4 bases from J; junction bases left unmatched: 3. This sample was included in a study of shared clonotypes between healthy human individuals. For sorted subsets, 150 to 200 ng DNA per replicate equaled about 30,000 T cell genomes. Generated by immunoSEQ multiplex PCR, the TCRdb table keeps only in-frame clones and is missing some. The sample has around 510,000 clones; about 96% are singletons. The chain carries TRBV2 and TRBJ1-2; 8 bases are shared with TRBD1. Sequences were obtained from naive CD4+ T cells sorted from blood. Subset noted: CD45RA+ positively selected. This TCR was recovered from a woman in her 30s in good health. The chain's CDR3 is CASSEYRGVYGYTF. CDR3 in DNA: TGTGCCAGCAGTGAATACAGGGGGGTCTATGGCTACACCTTC.